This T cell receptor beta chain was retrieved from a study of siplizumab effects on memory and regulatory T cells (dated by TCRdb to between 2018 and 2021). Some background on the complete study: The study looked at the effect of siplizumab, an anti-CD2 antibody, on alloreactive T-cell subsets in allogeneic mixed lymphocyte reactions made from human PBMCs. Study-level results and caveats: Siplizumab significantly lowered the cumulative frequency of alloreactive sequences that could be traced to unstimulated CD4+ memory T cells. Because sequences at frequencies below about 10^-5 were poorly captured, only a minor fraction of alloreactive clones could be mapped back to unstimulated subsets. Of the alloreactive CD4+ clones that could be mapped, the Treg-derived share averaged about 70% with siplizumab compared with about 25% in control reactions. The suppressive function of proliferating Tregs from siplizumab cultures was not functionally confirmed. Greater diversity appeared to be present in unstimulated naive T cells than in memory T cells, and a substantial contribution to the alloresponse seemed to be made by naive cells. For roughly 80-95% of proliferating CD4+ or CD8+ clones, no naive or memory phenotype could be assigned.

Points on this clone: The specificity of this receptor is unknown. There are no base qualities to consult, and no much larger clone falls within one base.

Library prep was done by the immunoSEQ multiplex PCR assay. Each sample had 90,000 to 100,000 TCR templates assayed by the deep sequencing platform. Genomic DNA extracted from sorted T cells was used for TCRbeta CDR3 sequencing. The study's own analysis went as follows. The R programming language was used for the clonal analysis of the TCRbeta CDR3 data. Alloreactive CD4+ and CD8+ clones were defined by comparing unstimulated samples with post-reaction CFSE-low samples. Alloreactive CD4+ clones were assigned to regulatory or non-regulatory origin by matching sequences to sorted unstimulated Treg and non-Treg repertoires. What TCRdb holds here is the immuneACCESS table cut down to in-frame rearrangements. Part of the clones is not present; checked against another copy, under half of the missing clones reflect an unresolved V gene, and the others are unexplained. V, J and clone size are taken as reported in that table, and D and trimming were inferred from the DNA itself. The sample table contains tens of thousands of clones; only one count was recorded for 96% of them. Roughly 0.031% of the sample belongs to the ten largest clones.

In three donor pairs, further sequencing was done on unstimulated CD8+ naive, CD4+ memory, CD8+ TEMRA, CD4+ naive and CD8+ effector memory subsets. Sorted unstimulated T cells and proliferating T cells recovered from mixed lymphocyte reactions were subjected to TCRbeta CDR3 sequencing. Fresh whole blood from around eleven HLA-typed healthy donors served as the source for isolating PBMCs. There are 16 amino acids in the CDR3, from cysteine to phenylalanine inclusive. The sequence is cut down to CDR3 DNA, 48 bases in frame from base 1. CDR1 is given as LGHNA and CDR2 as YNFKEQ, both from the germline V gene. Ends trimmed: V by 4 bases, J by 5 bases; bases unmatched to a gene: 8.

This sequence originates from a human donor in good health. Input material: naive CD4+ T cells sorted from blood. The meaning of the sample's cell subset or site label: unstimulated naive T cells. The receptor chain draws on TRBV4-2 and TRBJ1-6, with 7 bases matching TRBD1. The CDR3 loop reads CASSLSPGTDNSPLHF. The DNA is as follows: TGTGCCAGCAGCCTATCACCCGGGACAGATAATTCACCCCTCCACTTT.